The 29 T cell receptor beta chains presented below share a single source sample, sequenced in a study of blood T cell repertoires in COVID-19. Clones were sequenced by immunoSEQ multiplex PCR, and TCRdb holds only the in-frame ones, with some missing. The sample shows 200,000 to 250,000 clones, 85% to 90% of them seen only once. Source material: peripheral blood. The source of these receptors is a man in his fifties or sixties with acute or convalescent COVID-19.

J is TRBJ1-6 and V is TRBV4-3; D not resolved. The CDR3 extends over 17 amino acids. Germline V gene data show CDR1 as LGHNA and CDR2 as YSLEER. Trimming shortened V by 1 base and J by 9 bases, and 19 bases separated the two germline ends. Here the CDR3 DNA reads TGCGCCAGCAGCCAAGGGCTCAAGGGCCGGAGCGGTTCACCCCTCCACTTT. Amino acids: CASSQGLKGRSGSPLHF.

V gene TRBV12-3 or TRBV12-4 combines with J gene TRBJ2-7, with D hard to call. CDR3 length: 13 amino acids. Trimming cost V 0 bases and J 7 bases, with 10 bases left between them. CDR3 bases: TGTGCCAGCAGTTTAGCAGGTGGGCGAGAGCAGTACTTC. This codes for CASSLAGGREQYF.

The V gene is TRBV5-5, the J gene TRBJ1-3; D remains ambiguous. CDR1 is SGHKS and CDR2 is YYEKEE in the germline V gene (reference sequence). Trimming took off 0 bases at V and 0 bases at J, with 10 bases between the two ends. The CDR3 runs 16 residues. Written as DNA, the CDR3 is TGTGCCAGCAGCTTGGGACACACCACCTCTGGAAACACCATATATTTT. Amino acid sequence: CASSLGHTTSGNTIYF.

The J gene is TRBJ1-6, the V gene TRBV19, with 7 nucleotides matching TRBD1. The CDR3 loop spans 22 amino acids. The ends lost 3 bases at V and 0 bases at J; junction bases unmatched: 20. Germline V CDR1 and CDR2: LNHDA, SQIVND (reference sequence). The CDR3 DNA sequence: TGTGCCAGTAGTATGACTCGGTTGACTCAATCACAGGGGAGCTCCTATAATTCACCCCTCCACTTT. It codes for CASSMTRLTQSQGSSYNSPLHF.

The CDR3 DNA reads as TGTGCCAGCAGTGAAGCCAGTTTTGATTTCGAGACCCAGTACTTC. It specifies CASSEASFDFETQYF. The V gene is TRBV6-1, the J gene TRBJ2-5, with unresolved D. V was pared by 0 bases and J by 5 bases, with 13 bases between. Looked up from germline, CDR1 is MNHNS and CDR2 is SASEGT. The CDR3 extends over 15 amino acids.

The chain carries TRBV28 and TRBJ1-4; 7 nucleotides agree with TRBD1. This CDR3 has 15 residues. The germline gives CDR1 MDHEN, CDR2 SYDVKM. J was trimmed by 0 bases and V by 4 bases; bases with no gene match: 2. The CDR3 nucleotides read TGTGCCAGCAGTTCTCAGGGGGCAACTAATGAAAAACTGTTTTTT. Protein sequence: CASSSQGATNEKLFF.

The chain couples TRBV5-1 to TRBJ1-2, with D maybe TRBD1 (5 bases). The CDR3 is made up of 16 amino acids. CDR1 and CDR2 (germline): SGHRS, YFSETQ. V shed 1 base and J shed 2 bases, with 15 bases lying between them. The DNA for the CDR3 is TGCGCCAGCAGCTTGACCCCCCGGGGGGGGAACTATGGCTACACCTTC. This encodes CASSLTPRGGNYGYTF.

V gene TRBV27 combines with J gene TRBJ2-3; D remains unclear. Per the germline V gene, CDR1 is MNHEY and CDR2 is SMNVEV (reference sequence). The V and J ends lost 4 bases and 4 bases respectively, with 15 bases between them. This CDR3 has 15 residues. CDR3 DNA sequence: TGTGCCAGCAGTTCCCCCATCCGAGGATCAGATACGCAGTATTTT. It translates to CASSSPIRGSDTQYF.

The rearrangement links TRBV6-5 to TRBJ1-1, with TRBD1 matching 7 bases. CDR3 length: 13 amino acids. Germline lookup yields CDR1 MNHEY and CDR2 SVGAGI. Trimming cost V 6 bases and J 5 bases; bases outside gene matches: 6. CDR3 sequence reads: CASRYTGVTEAFF. The CDR3 bases are TGTGCCAGCAGATACACAGGGGTGACTGAAGCTTTCTTT.

This clone came up once. This rearrangement joins TRBV19 to TRBJ2-2; 11 bases agree with TRBD2. Germline values: CDR1 LNHDA, CDR2 SQIVND (reference sequence). The CDR3 is made up of 16 amino acids. V lost 4 bases to trimming and J lost 5 bases; unmatched junction nucleotides: 6. CDR3 sequence reads: CASSKTSGGKTGELFF. CDR3 nucleotide sequence: TGTGCCAGTAGTAAAACTAGCGGGGGCAAAACCGGGGAGCTGTTTTTT.

The gene calls are TRBV7-9 and TRBJ2-2, with 8 bases identical to TRBD1. Trimming removed 1 base from V and 5 bases from J; junction bases left unmatched: 6. From germline, CDR1 is SEHNR and CDR2 FQNEAQ (reference sequence). The CDR3 runs 16 residues. CDR3 bases: TGTGCCAGCAGCTTAGGGACAGGGAAAAGTACCGGGGAGCTGTTTTTT. Amino acid sequence: CASSLGTGKSTGELFF.

V usage is TRBV7-3 and J usage is TRBJ2-1; the D is unclear. V was clipped by 2 bases and J by 6 bases, with 11 bases between them. This CDR3 is built from 14 residues. CDR1 SGHTA and CDR2 FQGTGA come from the germline V gene. The CDR3, as DNA: TGTGCCAGCAGCTTATCAACGACGGGCAATGAGCAGTTCTTC. Its protein is CASSLSTTGNEQFF. Full variable domain (remainder filled in from reference TRBV7-3 and TRBJ2-1): GAGVSQTPSNKVTEKGKYVELRCDPISGHTALYWYRQSLGQGPEFLIYFQGTGAADDSGLPNDRFFAVRPEGSVSTLKIQRTERGDSAVYLCASSLSTTGNEQFFGPGTRLTVL.

The chain employs TRBV7-8 and TRBJ2-2, with D tentatively TRBD1 (7 bases). There are 17 residues in the CDR3. CDR1 and CDR2 (germline): SGHVS, FQNEAQ. V gave up 2 bases and J gave up 3 bases, with 16 bases separating them. CDR3 region: CASSLFSRGADTGELFF. The CDR3 DNA sequence: TGTGCCAGCAGCTTATTTAGCAGGGGGGCGGACACCGGGGAGCTGTTTTTT.

In its sample, this clone was seen many times. The chain joins TRBV3-1 (or the pseudogene TRBV3-2) to TRBJ1-2; D possibly corresponds to TRBD1 (6 bases). V shed 0 bases and J shed 8 bases, with 19 bases lying between them. CDR3 length: 16 residues. Germline assignment: CDR1 LGHDT and CDR2 YNNKEL (reference sequence). The CDR3 loop is CASSQERGRGIRGYTF. The DNA for the CDR3 is TGTGCCAGCAGCCAAGAGAGGGGAAGGGGGATCCGCGGCTACACCTTC.

This rearrangement joins TRBV4-2 to TRBJ2-7; D ambiguous. The germline V and J ends were trimmed by 0 bases and 2 bases, with 11 bases remaining between them. The CDR3 has 15 residues. The germline gives CDR1 LGHNA, CDR2 YNFKEQ. CDR3 DNA: TGTGCCAGCAGCCAAGAATTGGCGGTAACCTACGAGCAGTACTTC. It codes for CASSQELAVTYEQYF.

The chain couples TRBV19 to TRBJ2-3; unclear D gene. The V gene lost 7 bases and the J gene lost 3 bases, with 11 bases spanning the gap. The CDR3 spans 13 residues. Germline loops: CDR1 LNHDA, CDR2 SQIVND (reference sequence). The CDR3 DNA follows: TGTGCCAGTAAAAGCGACGGTACAGATACGCAGTATTTT. This translates into CASKSDGTDTQYF.

This clone showed up just once. This chain uses TRBV7-2 with TRBJ1-1, with 8 bases lining up with TRBD1. The CDR3 is made up of 14 amino acids. CDR1 is SGHTA and CDR2 is FQGNSA in the germline V gene. V was pared by 3 bases and J by 6 bases, with 6 bases of the junction left unmatched. The CDR3 loop is CASSLTGVGAEAFF. In DNA, the CDR3 is TGTGCCAGCAGCTTGACAGGGGTGGGGGCTGAAGCTTTCTTT.

The chain combines TRBV10-2 with TRBJ1-6; TRBD1 aligns across 9 bases. The CDR3 is made up of 13 amino acids. V was clipped by 6 bases and J by 7 bases; unmatched bases: 1. CDR1 and CDR2 (germline): WSHSY, SAAADI. CDR3 sequence: CASRQGANSPLHF. DNA for the CDR3: TGCGCCAGCAGACAGGGGGCGAATTCACCCCTCCACTTT.

The chain is built from TRBV3-1 (or the pseudogene TRBV3-2) and TRBJ2-5; 9 bases line up with TRBD2. CDR1 and CDR2 (germline): LGHDT, YNNKEL (reference sequence). V shed 4 bases, J shed 9 bases, and the junction held 9 bases outside the gene matches. The CDR3 has 14 amino acids. The CDR3 region is CASSRILAGGAQYF. In DNA form, the CDR3 reads TGTGCCAGCAGCCGCATACTGGCGGGAGGGGCCCAGTACTTC.

This rearrangement joins TRBV11-2 to TRBJ2-1, with TRBD1 matching over 7 bases. The ends lost 5 bases at V and 5 bases at J; junction bases unmatched: 6. Germline lookup yields CDR1 SGHAT and CDR2 FQNNGV. CDR3 length: 14 amino acids. This CDR3 is CASSPGTVDNEQFF. The CDR3 nucleotides read TGTGCCAGCAGCCCCGGGACAGTCGACAATGAGCAGTTCTTC.

The chain combines TRBV5-4 with TRBJ1-2, with 7 bases lining up with TRBD1. V was pared by 4 bases and J by 4 bases, with 7 bases of the junction left unmatched. CDR1 and CDR2 from the germline V gene are SGHNT and YYREEE (reference sequence). The CDR3 has 14 amino acids. The CDR3 sequence: CASSVDRLGYGYTF. The CDR3 nucleotides are TGTGCCAGCAGCGTGGACAGGCTTGGCTATGGCTACACCTTC.

This sequence joins TRBV7-2 and TRBJ1-2, with TRBD1 identical over 8 bases. This CDR3 has 14 residues. Unmatched junction bases numbered 7, after V lost 5 bases and J lost 5 bases. From germline, CDR1 is SGHTA and CDR2 FQGNSA. DNA for the CDR3: TGTGCCAGCAGCCCTGGGACAGGACGATATGGCTACACCTTC. Its translation is CASSPGTGRYGYTF.

This clone was seen only a few times. The chain employs TRBV6-2 or TRBV6-3 and TRBJ2-1; 11 bases are a match to TRBD1. The germline V gene has CDR1 MNHEY and CDR2 SVGEGT. The CDR3 sequence is 15 residues long. The J segment lost 12 bases and the V segment lost 6 bases, leaving 13 bases of the junction unmatched. CDR3 loop: CASSRGTGGRGRQFF. The CDR3 coding sequence is TGTGCCAGCAGCCGCGGGACAGGGGGTAGGGGACGGCAGTTCTTC.

The genes are TRBV7-9 and TRBJ1-4; 9 nucleotides align to TRBD1. CDR3 length equals 16 residues. Trimming removed 2 bases from V and 3 bases from J; junction bases left unmatched: 4. Per the germline V gene, CDR1 is SEHNR and CDR2 is FQNEAQ (reference sequence). CDR3 loop: CASSLRQGVANEKLFF. The CDR3 DNA reads as TGTGCCAGCAGCTTACGACAGGGGGTGGCTAATGAAAAACTGTTTTTT.

The CDR3 sequence is CASSQGQWNTEAFF. Written as DNA, the CDR3 is TGTGCCAGCAGTCAAGGGCAGTGGAACACTGAAGCTTTCTTT. The chain has TRBV2 and TRBJ1-1; D not certain. The CDR3 has 14 residues. V was cut by 5 bases and J by 1 base, with 11 bases left in between. Per the germline V gene, CDR1 is SNHLY and CDR2 is FYNNEI.

The chain links TRBV28 to TRBJ2-6; a possible D gene is TRBD1 (5 bases). Between the trimmed V and J ends, which lost 6 bases and 1 base, there was a span of 10 bases. CDR1 is MDHEN, CDR2 SYDVKM, per germline. This CDR3 comprises 15 residues. Here the CDR3 reads CASRLTGSGANVLTF. The CDR3 nucleotides are TGTGCCAGCAGGCTAACAGGATCTGGGGCCAACGTCCTGACTTTC.

The chain links TRBV7-8 to TRBJ2-7; 7 nucleotides agree with TRBD1. Germline CDR1 and CDR2: SGHVS and FQNEAQ. The CDR3 loop spans 14 amino acids. V shed 1 base and J 4 bases; nucleotides not matched to a gene: 4. In DNA, the CDR3 is TGTGCCAGCAGCTTAGGGGGACAGCCTTACGAGCAGTACTTC. This sequence encodes CASSLGGQPYEQYF.

This CDR3 is CASKGGAHLTDTQYF. The DNA for the CDR3 is TGTGCCAGTAAAGGAGGCGCTCACCTCACAGATACGCAGTATTTT. The J gene is TRBJ2-3, the V gene TRBV19; tentatively, D is TRBD2 (5 bases). V was shortened by 7 bases and J by 2 bases, with 16 bases between the two germline ends. CDR1 is LNHDA and CDR2 is SQIVND in the germline V gene (reference sequence). This CDR3 contains 15 residues.

This clone was counted once. The J gene is TRBJ1-5, the V gene TRBV28; tentatively, D is TRBD1 (6 bases). V shed 3 bases and J shed 7 bases, with 16 bases lying between them. The CDR3 is made up of 15 amino acids. CDR1 MDHEN and CDR2 SYDVKM come from the germline V gene. The CDR3 reads CASSFVRGLGQPQHF. The CDR3 nucleotides are TGTGCCAGCAGTTTCGTCAGGGGATTAGGACAGCCCCAGCATTTT. Filled out from reference TRBV28 and TRBJ1-5, the complete variable domain reads DVKVTQSSRYLVKRTGEKVFLECVQDMDHENMFWYRQDPGLGLRLIYFSYDVKMKEKGDIPEGYSVSREKKERFSLILESASTNQTSMYLCASSFVRGLGQPQHFGDGTRLSIL.